These 27 T cell receptor beta chains share one sample of origin, sequenced in a study of early T cells in non-severe SARS-CoV-2 infection. One entry per CDR3 protein, called by TCRdb with MiXCR from the 5' RACE reads. This table has more than 25,000 distinct CDR3 sequences, more than 3.5% appearing once. The material sequenced was whole blood. The receptors originated from an adult who was a healthcare worker with PCR-confirmed SARS-CoV-2 infection or an uninfected control (not recorded which).

This clonotype was detected ten times or more. This chain links TRBV6-6 with TRBJ1-5; D gene uncertain. The CDR3 has 11 residues. Looked up from germline, CDR1 is MNHNY and CDR2 is SVGAGI (reference sequence). V dropped 5 bases and J dropped 5 bases, with 4 bases sitting between them. DNA of the CDR3: TGTGCCAGCAGTAAGGATCAGCCCCAGCATTTT. The encoded protein is CASSKDQPQHF.

A word on this clonotype: A much larger clone differs by one base, so this may be a read error. This chain connects TRBV27 to TRBJ2-1, with D possibly being TRBD1 or TRBD2 (5 bases each). CDR1 is MNHEY, CDR2 SMNVEV, per germline (reference sequence). The CDR3 loop spans 13 amino acids. CDR3 sequence: CDSSGSRGHEQFF. The CDR3 DNA reads as TGTGACAGCAGTGGGTCGAGGGGACATGAGCAGTTCTTC.

This clonotype was observed many times. The J gene is TRBJ2-5, the V gene TRBV5-1; no firm D call. Germline assignment: CDR1 SGHRS and CDR2 YFSETQ. CDR3 size: 13 residues. Deletions cut 1 base from V and 3 bases from J, with 7 bases between. CDR3 DNA sequence: TGCGCCAGCAGCTTGATCAGGAAAGAGACCCAGTACTTC. It is translated as CASSLIRKETQYF.

In its sample, this clonotype was seen many times. The chain uses TRBV7-6 and TRBJ2-7; 9 bases line up with TRBD2. Germline V lookup: CDR1 SGHVS, CDR2 FNYEAQ. The CDR3 spans 15 residues. The junction had 8 bases not matched to a gene; V was cut back by 5 bases and J by 3 bases. CDR3 loop: CASSLGGGGVYEQYF. The DNA for the CDR3 is TGTGCCAGCAGCCTGGGAGGCGGGGGGGTCTACGAGCAGTACTTC.

In its sample, this clonotype was seen many times. DNA of the CDR3: TGTGCCAGCAGTCCTCTAGCGGGAGTGGAGTGGGAGACCCAGTACTTC. Its translation is CASSPLAGVEWETQYF. This chain joins TRBV12-3 or TRBV12-4 and TRBJ2-5, with TRBD2 matching over 10 bases. The J segment lost 5 bases and the V segment lost 5 bases, leaving 11 bases of the junction unmatched. The CDR3 totals 16 residues.

This clonotype came up many times. The chain joins TRBV24-1 to TRBJ2-5, with D possibly matching TRBD2 (6 bases). CDR3 length: 15 residues. Germline CDR1 reads KGHDR; CDR2 reads SFDVKD. Trimming pared 3 bases from V and 5 bases from J, leaving 15 bases between. CDR3 loop: CATSDARLDGETQYF. DNA for the CDR3: TGTGCCACCAGTGATGCCAGACTAGACGGTGAGACCCAGTACTTC.

This clonotype was detected ten times or more. This chain links TRBV20-1 with TRBJ2-3; no clear D gene. V dropped 6 bases and J dropped 1 base, with 14 bases sitting between them. There are 14 residues in the CDR3. The germline V gene has CDR1 DFQATT and CDR2 SNEGSKA (reference sequence). The CDR3 loop reads CSALHPQGTDTQYF. The CDR3 coding sequence is TGCAGTGCCTTACACCCCCAGGGCACAGATACGCAGTATTTT.

The chain uses TRBV7-9 and TRBJ1-6, with D hard to call. V lost 3 bases and J 8 bases, leaving 8 bases between the germline ends. The CDR3 runs 13 residues. CDR1 SEHNR and CDR2 FQNEAQ come from the germline V gene (reference sequence). DNA for the CDR3: TGTGCCAGCAGCTTTTCGAAGGATTCACCCCTCCACTTT. Translating it yields CASSFSKDSPLHF.

This clonotype was detected only a few times. The V gene is TRBV11-2, the J gene TRBJ1-5, with 7 bases identical to TRBD1. Looked up from germline, CDR1 is SGHAT and CDR2 is FQNNGV. The CDR3 length is 13 residues. Unmatched junction bases numbered 3, after V lost 5 bases and J lost 5 bases. The CDR3 loop is CASSADRDQPQHF. Written as DNA, the CDR3 is TGTGCCAGCAGCGCTGACAGGGATCAGCCCCAGCATTTT.

Note on this clonotype: A single base separates this from a much larger clone, so it may be a read error. This chain joins TRBV5-3 and TRBJ2-7; D not resolved. TRBV5-3 is an ORF, and what it does is uncertain. V was cut by 4 bases and J by 1 base, with 6 bases left in between. This CDR3 region has 12 residues. The CDR3: CARSPRSYEQYF. DNA of the CDR3: TGTGCCAGAAGCCCTAGGTCCTACGAGCAGTACTTC.

This clonotype was seen ten or more times. The V and J genes are TRBV6-1 and TRBJ1-5, with D perhaps matching TRBD1 (6 bases). The ends were cut back, 8 bases at V and 4 bases at J, with 12 bases in the middle. Per germline, CDR1 MNHNS and CDR2 SASEGT. The CDR3 is made up of 13 amino acids. The chain's CDR3 is CASYTGLNQPQHF. In nucleotides, the CDR3 is TGTGCCAGCTATACAGGGTTGAATCAGCCCCAGCATTTT.

This clonotype was observed a handful of times. The chain uses TRBV2 and TRBJ2-1; maybe TRBD2 (6 bases). Germline V gene lookup returns CDR1 SNHLY and CDR2 FYNNEI. With 4 bases removed from V and 9 bases from J, the gap between germline ends came to 10 bases. The CDR3 sequence is 12 residues long. The CDR3 DNA is TGTGCCAGCAGTGTGGAGGGGACTGAGCAGTTCTTC. Translated: CASSVEGTEQFF.

The chain joins TRBV30 to TRBJ2-7, with 7 positions matching TRBD1. Germline V lookup: CDR1 GTSNPN, CDR2 SVGIG (reference sequence). The V segment lost 2 bases and the J segment 7 bases; nucleotides outside the gene matches: 5. This CDR3 is built from 12 residues. CDR3 DNA sequence: TGTGCCTGGAGTAGGGACAGCGAGGAGCAGTACTTC. As protein: CAWSRDSEEQYF.

This clonotype was picked up many times. The gene calls are TRBV20-1 and TRBJ2-1; 14 nucleotides match TRBD2. V shed 3 bases, J shed 6 bases, and the junction held 4 bases outside the gene matches. CDR3 size: 15 residues. Germline values: CDR1 DFQATT, CDR2 SNEGSKA (reference sequence). CDR3 sequence (DNA): TGCAGTGCTAGTAGAGGACTAGCGGGGGGCAATGAGCAGTTCTTC. It encodes CSASRGLAGGNEQFF.

This clonotype turned up a few times. The V and J genes are TRBV12-5 and TRBJ1-2; D not resolved. The V end lost 4 bases, the J end lost 4 bases, and 16 bases lay between the germline ends. Germline V gene lookup returns CDR1 LGHNT and CDR2 FRNRAP. The length of the CDR3 is 15 residues. CDR3: CASGSPYRFGYGYTF. Written as DNA, the CDR3 is TGTGCTAGTGGTTCCCCCTACCGGTTCGGCTATGGCTACACCTTC.

The chain recombines TRBV15 with TRBJ2-3; D gene ambiguous. V lost 1 base and J lost 7, with 18 bases in between. Germline CDR1 is LNHNV and CDR2 is YYDKDF (reference sequence). CDR3 size: 16 residues. The CDR3 loop reads CATSRVSRIYSYTQYF. In nucleotides, the CDR3 is TGTGCCACCAGCAGAGTTTCCAGAATATATTCATATACGCAGTATTTT.

The V and J genes are TRBV20-1 and TRBJ2-7; a possible D gene is TRBD1 (6 bases). The germline V and J ends were trimmed by 2 bases and 5 bases, with 16 bases remaining between them. Germline values: CDR1 DFQATT, CDR2 SNEGSKA (reference sequence). The CDR3 is 14 residues long. CDR3 coding DNA: TGCAGTGCTAGAAGCACAGGGAACGACCACGAGCAGTACTTC. It yields the protein CSARSTGNDHEQYF.

In its sample, this clonotype was seen a few times. The chain is built from TRBV28 and TRBJ2-7; D may be TRBD1 or TRBD2 (6 bases each). V was trimmed by 6 bases and J by 2 bases, leaving 17 bases between them. In germline, CDR1 is MDHEN, CDR2 SYDVKM. CDR3 length equals 15 residues. The CDR3 DNA reads as TGTGCCAGCAGACCGTATCGGGGGCTGGCCTACGAGCAGTACTTC. This translates into CASRPYRGLAYEQYF.

This clonotype was seen many times. The V and J genes are TRBV7-9 and TRBJ2-7; weak D call: TRBD1 (5 bases). Germline V lookup: CDR1 SEHNR, CDR2 FQNEAQ (reference sequence). The length of the CDR3 is 15 residues. Trimming stripped 5 bases from V and 2 bases from J, with 16 bases between. The CDR3 DNA reads as TGTGCCAGCAGCCCCCCCAGGGTCTGGGCCTACGAGCAGTACTTC. Protein product: CASSPPRVWAYEQYF. The full variable domain, completed using reference TRBV7-9 and TRBJ2-7, is DTGVSQNPRHKITKRGQNVTFRCDPISEHNRLYWYRQTLGQGPEFLTYFQNEAQLEKSRLLSDRFSAERPKGSFSTLEIQRTEQGDSAMYLCASSPPRVWAYEQYFGPGTRLTVT.

The chain joins TRBV2 to TRBJ2-7; TRBD1 aligns across 7 bases. Germline CDR1 and CDR2: SNHLY and FYNNEI. CDR3 size: 14 residues. The junction had 4 bases not matched to a gene; V was cut back by 3 bases and J by 2 bases. CDR3 loop: CASSEQGVTYEQYF. CDR3 sequence (DNA): TGTGCCAGCAGTGAGCAGGGGGTAACCTACGAGCAGTACTTC.

The table lists this clonotype with a few counts. V and J are TRBV4-3 and TRBJ2-7; the D gene is possibly TRBD1 (7 bases). CDR1 and CDR2 from the germline V gene are LGHNA and YSLEER. The CDR3 is 16 residues long. V lost 6 bases, J lost 0 bases, and 18 bases lay in between. DNA of the CDR3: TGCGCCAGCAGGAGGGACTCGACAGGGTCCTCCTACGAGCAGTACTTC. This codes for CASRRDSTGSSYEQYF.

This clonotype was counted ten times or more. V and J are TRBV7-2 and TRBJ1-6, with D possibly being TRBD1 (6 bases). Trimming removed 9 bases from V and 14 bases from J, with 20 bases in between. The CDR3 spans 13 residues. From germline, CDR1 is SGHTA and CDR2 FQGNSA. CDR3 sequence reads: CASLDRTARTLHF. In DNA form, the CDR3 reads TGTGCCAGTCTTGACAGGACGGCCAGGACCCTCCACTTT.

This clonotype has a handful of counts. The chain is built from TRBV28 and TRBJ2-2; D is perhaps TRBD2 (5 bases). V was clipped by 5 bases and J by 7 bases, with 14 bases between them. The V gene's germline CDR1 is MDHEN and CDR2 SYDVKM. The CDR3 is made up of 14 amino acids. The CDR3 reads CASSLTGNGGELFF. The CDR3 DNA reads TGTGCCAGCAGTCTCACCGGGAACGGCGGGGAGCTGTTTTTT.

This clonotype was observed at least ten times. The CDR3 DNA reads TGTGCCAGCAGCCCTGAGAACACTGAAGCTTTCTTT. It encodes CASSPENTEAFF. V gene TRBV12-3 or TRBV12-4 combines with J gene TRBJ1-1; no clear D gene. V gave up 6 bases and J gave up 1 base, with 6 bases separating them. This CDR3 is 12 amino acids long.

In this sample, this clonotype turned up a few times. The junction and the germline gene differ at one end; a read error may be behind it. The V and J genes are TRBV18 and TRBJ1-5, with D uncertain. Germline values: CDR1 KGHSH, CDR2 LQKENI. The CDR3 contains 14 residues. The CDR3 protein is CVSSSGASNQPQHF. The DNA for the CDR3 is TGTGTCAGCTCTTCGGGCGCCAGCAATCAGCCCCAGCATTTT.

The rearrangement joins TRBV30 to TRBJ1-6; 9 bases map to TRBD1. Germline lookup yields CDR1 GTSNPN and CDR2 SVGIG (reference sequence). The CDR3 has 13 residues. The CDR3 DNA reads as TGTGCTGTAACAGGGGGCCGAGGTTCACCCCTCCACTTT. Encoded protein: CAVTGGRGSPLHF. Drawing the rest from reference TRBV30 and TRBJ1-6, the complete variable domain is SQTIHQWPATLVQPVGSPLSLECTVEGTSNPNLYWYRQAAGRGLQLLFYSVGIGQISSEVPQNLSASRPQDRQFILSSKKLLLSDSGFYLCAVTGGRGSPLHFGNGTRLTVT.

Ten or more counts support this clonotype. The chain carries TRBV7-3 and TRBJ2-1; 8 bases are shared with TRBD2. J gave up 4 bases and V 5 bases, and 10 bases lay outside the gene matches. The length of the CDR3 is 16 residues. Germline CDR1 is SGHTA and CDR2 is FQGTGA. DNA for the CDR3: TGTGCCAGCAGCCCCGCCGCGGGGGGCCTATACAATGAGCAGTTCTTC. Its protein is CASSPAAGGLYNEQFF.